This TCR beta chain was recovered during a study of CD8 T cells in Susac syndrome. Overall study findings and caveats: The relatively small number of individuals in the TCR sequencing and HLA analysis was acknowledged by the study.

For this clonotype: Its antigen is unknown.

TEMRA cells were FACS-enriched, with CD8+ and CD4+ T cells isolated negatively. Random hexamers were used to reverse transcribe an amount of roughly 0.5 to 1 ug RNA. The immunoSEQ assay covered 54 Vbeta and 13 Jbeta segments for CDR3. TCRdb independently ran MiXCR on the immunoSEQ multiplex PCR reads; one entry per CDR3 protein. Of 150,000 or so distinct CDR3 sequences listed, approximately 93% were seen once; the top ten hold 0.09% to 0.1%. Germline V lookup: CDR1 LGHDT, CDR2 YNNKEL (reference sequence). Trimming pared 2 bases from V and 0 bases from J, leaving 8 bases between. CDR3 size: 15 residues.

The clonotype comes from a human donor with multiple sclerosis. The sample comprised CD4+ T cells from PBMCs. This chain connects TRBV3-1 to TRBJ1-3; tentatively, D is TRBD1 (5 bases). CDR3 loop: CASSQTGVSGNTIYF. CDR3 DNA: TGTGCCAGCAGCCAAACAGGCGTCTCTGGAAACACCATATATTTT.